A selection of T cell receptor beta chains follows, all from one sample in a study of blood T cell repertoires in COVID-19. Measured with immunoSEQ multiplex PCR; TCRdb has only the in-frame clones, and not every one. The data hold 200,000 to 250,000 clones, with roughly 85% observed a single time. The sequencing sample was made of PBMCs or T cells enriched from blood (not recorded which). These receptors all come from a man aged 25 to 45 who had recovered from COVID-19. CDR3s include the opening cysteine and the closing phenylalanine or tryptophan. A D gene is named only where the DNA matches it firmly. Size tells how often a clone was seen (once, few, many) or the class of an expanded clone, and some rows leave it out.

clone_size d_call j_call v_call cdr3_aa cdr3_nt
- TRBD1 TRBJ2-7 TRBV28 CASSGAGTGNYEQYF TGTGCCAGCAGCGGCGCCGGGACAGGGAACTACGAGCAGTACTTC
- TRBD2 TRBJ2-1 TRBV28 CASSSIIAGSYNEQFF TGTGCCAGCAGTTCTATCATAGCGGGCTCCTACAATGAGCAGTTCTTC
- TRBD1 TRBJ1-3 TRBV5-1 CASSMDRGNTIYF TGCGCCAGCAGCATGGACAGGGGAAACACCATATATTTT
once - TRBJ1-5 TRBV5-1 CASSLDPGFNQPQHF TGCGCCAGCAGCTTGGATCCAGGTTTCAATCAGCCCCAGCATTTT
once TRBD1 TRBJ2-1 TRBV18 CASSPIAFGQGFNEQFF TGTGCCAGCTCACCAATTGCCTTTGGACAGGGATTCAATGAGCAGTTCTTC
- - TRBJ2-7 TRBV14 CASSRSGTTFNEQYF TGTGCCAGCAGCCGCTCCGGGACAACGTTCAACGAGCAGTACTTC
- - TRBJ1-5 TRBV28 CASSYRNQPQHF TGTGCCAGCAGTTACAGAAATCAGCCCCAGCATTTT
- TRBD2 TRBJ2-3 TRBV18 CASSPLASGVTDTQYF TGTGCCAGCTCACCATTGGCTAGCGGGGTCACAGATACGCAGTATTTT
- TRBD1 TRBJ2-1 TRBV7-8 CASSPRDSSYNEQFF TGTGCCAGCAGCCCTCGGGACAGCTCCTACAATGAGCAGTTCTTC
- TRBD2 TRBJ2-3 TRBV4-3 CASSQVGPGGGGDTQYF TGCGCCAGCAGCCAAGTGGGTCCAGGCGGGGGGGGAGATACGCAGTATTTT
- - TRBJ1-1 TRBV4-2 CASSQDSPRLMNTEAFF TGTGCCAGCAGCCAAGATTCACCTAGACTCATGAACACTGAAGCTTTCTTT
- - TRBJ1-3 TRBV6-5 CASRAGTRSGNTIYF TGTGCCAGCAGAGCCGGGACTCGCTCTGGAAACACCATATATTTT
- - TRBJ1-2 TRBV2 CASSGEGYTF TGTGCCAGCAGCGGGGAGGGCTACACCTTC
- - TRBJ2-1 TRBV6-1 CASSEVILTNEQFF TGTGCCAGCAGTGAAGTAATTTTGACAAATGAGCAGTTCTTC
once - TRBJ2-7 TRBV11-2 CASSKNDREQYF TGTGCCAGCAGCAAAAACGACAGAGAGCAGTACTTC
- - TRBJ2-7 TRBV21-1 CANPPGWGPLDYYEQYF TGTGCCAACCCCCCGGGGTGGGGTCCCTTGGATTATTACGAGCAGTACTTC
- TRBD2 TRBJ2-1 TRBV15 CATSRDRRGRARNEQFF TGTGCCACCAGCAGAGATCGTCGCGGGAGGGCCCGCAATGAGCAGTTCTTC
- - TRBJ1-2 TRBV6-1 CASSELSNGGGYGYTF TGTGCCAGCAGTGAATTAAGTAATGGGGGAGGCTATGGCTACACCTTC
- - TRBJ1-2 TRBV3-1/TRBV3-2 CASSQGTGHLNTF TGTGCCAGCAGCCAGGGAACGGGACACCTCAACACCTTC
- TRBD1 TRBJ1-5 TRBV27 CASSHGTGLSNQPQHF TGTGCCAGCAGTCACGGGACAGGGCTTAGCAATCAGCCCCAGCATTTT
once - TRBJ1-1 TRBV29-1 CSVGQGNTEAFF TGCAGCGTTGGTCAGGGGAACACTGAAGCTTTCTTT
once TRBD1 TRBJ1-1 TRBV7-9 CASKSGTGGTEAFF TGTGCCAGCAAATCCGGGACAGGGGGCACTGAAGCTTTCTTT